The 32 T cell receptor beta chains given below trace back to one sample, sequenced in a study of cytomegalovirus exposure and HLA in healthy donors (dated by TCRdb to 2017 to 2019). The protocol used for the library was the immunoSEQ multiplex PCR assay. The multiplex PCR relied on a mix of 60 forward primers for TCR Vbeta segments and 13 reverse primers for TCR Jbeta segments. Imported from immuneACCESS, the table was reduced by TCRdb to in-frame sequences with V and J called. These copies leave out some clones; in studies compared against another copy, an unresolved V gene accounts for under half, and the cause of the remainder is not known. The data table for this sample lists about 140,000 clones. Around 2.2% of the sample goes to the ten largest clones. Sequencing was performed on PBMCs. These receptor sequences come from a woman aged 18-35 years in good health and CMV-seronegative.

The chain couples TRBV2 to TRBJ2-3; a weak D match, TRBD2 (5 bases). Germline CDR1 and CDR2: SNHLY and FYNNEI. The CDR3 contains 14 residues. Between the trimmed V and J ends, which lost 6 bases and 0 bases, there was a span of 10 bases. The CDR3 DNA follows: TGTGCCAGCAGGGACCTAGCTAGCACAGATACGCAGTATTTT. Amino acids: CASRDLASTDTQYF.

The chain links TRBV6-5 to TRBJ2-3, with TRBD2 matching 8 bases. The length of the CDR3 is 13 residues. J was trimmed by 4 bases and V by 7 bases; bases with no gene match: 4. Per the germline V gene, CDR1 is MNHEY and CDR2 is SVGAGI. CDR3 nucleotide sequence: TGTGCCAGCACTGCGGGAGGAGCAGATACGCAGTATTTT. This codes for CASTAGGADTQYF.

V is TRBV4-3 and J is TRBJ2-3; no firm D call. The CDR3 spans 13 residues. V lost 3 bases, J lost 4 bases, and 8 bases lay in between. The V gene's germline CDR1 is LGHNA and CDR2 YSLEER. The CDR3 region is CASSHLASDTQYF. As DNA, the CDR3 is TGCGCCAGCAGCCACCTGGCCTCAGATACGCAGTATTTT.

The rearrangement joins TRBV11-3 to TRBJ2-3, with D possibly matching TRBD2 (6 bases). The V gene's germline CDR1 is SGHNT and CDR2 YENEEA. The V end lost 3 bases, the J end lost 0 bases, and 16 bases lay between the germline ends. The CDR3 is 17 amino acids. DNA of the CDR3: TGTGCCAGCAGCTTCGGGACGTCTGGGACTAGCACAGATACGCAGTATTTT. Protein sequence: CASSFGTSGTSTDTQYF.

CDR3 nucleotide sequence: TGTGCCAGCAGCTTAGCTCCTTCTAGCGGGAGCACCTACGAGCAGTACTTC. Its translation: CASSLAPSSGSTYEQYF. The chain is built from TRBV7-6 and TRBJ2-5; 10 bases are shared with TRBD2. Judging by the DNA end, TRBJ2-7 fits better; the J call may be wrong. The CDR3 has 17 amino acids. Germline CDR1 SGHVS, CDR2 FNYEAQ.

V is TRBV10-1 and J is TRBJ1-4; TRBD1 matches 9 bases. CDR1 and CDR2 from the germline V gene are WNHNN and SYGVQD (reference sequence). The V segment lost 5 bases and the J segment 8 bases; nucleotides outside the gene matches: 9. This CDR3 contains 15 residues. CDR3 sequence (DNA): TGCGCCAGCAGTCACCACAGGGGGCCAGGAGAAAAACTGTTTTTT. It yields the protein CASSHHRGPGEKLFF.

The V call is TRBV6-6, the J call TRBJ2-3, with 9 bases identical to TRBD2. V was pared by 6 bases and J by 2 bases, with 6 bases of the junction left unmatched. Looked up from germline, CDR1 is MNHNY and CDR2 is SVGAGI (reference sequence). This CDR3 has 15 amino acids. This CDR3 is CASSLSGRPTDTQYF. In DNA, the CDR3 is TGTGCCAGCAGCTTGAGCGGGAGGCCCACAGATACGCAGTATTTT.

V is TRBV6-1 and J is TRBJ2-3, with D tentatively TRBD2 (5 bases). This CDR3 has 16 amino acids. The germline V and J ends were trimmed by 1 base and 0 bases, with 11 bases remaining between them. The germline V gene encodes CDR1 MNHNS and CDR2 SASEGT. CDR3: CASSEGGLASTDTQYF. For the CDR3, the DNA is TGTGCCAGCAGTGAAGGAGGGCTAGCTAGCACAGATACGCAGTATTTT.

The V call is TRBV5-1, the J call TRBJ2-5, with TRBD2 matching 13 bases. The CDR3 runs to 16 residues. After removal of 4 bases from V and 4 bases from J, the junction contained 7 bases not matched to a gene. Germline CDR1 is SGHRS and CDR2 is YFSETQ. The CDR3 loop reads CASSRGLAGDRETQYF. DNA for the CDR3: TGCGCCAGCAGCCGTGGACTAGCGGGAGATAGAGAGACCCAGTACTTC.

The genes are TRBV7-9 and TRBJ2-1; 8 positions agree with TRBD2. Looked up from germline, CDR1 is SEHNR and CDR2 is FQNEAQ (reference sequence). V was pared by 10 bases and J by 6 bases, with 8 bases of the junction left unmatched. The CDR3 is made up of 13 amino acids. The CDR3 here is CAKTSGRFNEQFF. The CDR3 nucleotides are TGTGCCAAAACAAGCGGGAGATTCAATGAGCAGTTCTTC.

The J gene is TRBJ2-1, the V gene TRBV9; D remains ambiguous. CDR3 length: 13 amino acids. The germline gives CDR1 SGDLS, CDR2 YYNGEE. V was shortened by 4 bases and J by 2 bases, with 7 bases between the two germline ends. The CDR3 region is CASSHSTYNEQFF. CDR3 sequence (DNA): TGTGCCAGCAGCCACAGTACCTACAATGAGCAGTTCTTC.

This chain uses TRBV9 with TRBJ1-1; 8 bases fit TRBD1. There are 15 residues in the CDR3. The V segment lost 3 bases and the J segment 4 bases; nucleotides outside the gene matches: 8. Germline V gene lookup returns CDR1 SGDLS and CDR2 YYNGEE. The CDR3, as DNA: TGTGCCAGCAGCGCAGGGGGCGGAAAGGTCACTGAAGCTTTCTTT. Translated: CASSAGGGKVTEAFF.

The CDR3 sequence: CASSLERTGVYNEQFF. The CDR3 bases are TGCGCCAGCAGCTTGGAAAGGACAGGGGTCTACAATGAGCAGTTCTTC. This chain uses TRBV5-1 with TRBJ2-1; TRBD1 aligns across 9 bases. The length of the CDR3 is 16 residues. Germline CDR1 SGHRS, CDR2 YFSETQ. V gave up 0 bases and J gave up 3 bases; unmatched junction bases: 4.

The chain combines TRBV5-1 with TRBJ2-1; maybe TRBD2 (5 bases). The CDR3 has 16 residues. Looked up from germline, CDR1 is SGHRS and CDR2 is YFSETQ. Trimming cost V 2 bases and J 4 bases, with 16 bases left between them. CDR3 residues: CASSFGSSSAYNEQFF. The CDR3 bases are TGCGCCAGCAGCTTCGGTTCTAGCTCGGCGTACAATGAGCAGTTCTTC.

The CDR3 DNA is TGTGCCAGCAGCCAAGAGGAGTGGGACAAGTCCTACGAGCAGTACTTC. Encoded protein: CASSQEEWDKSYEQYF. J is TRBJ2-5 and V is TRBV4-2; D is perhaps TRBD1 (6 bases). Near its end, the DNA agrees better with TRBJ2-7, so the J call may be wrong. Germline V CDR1 and CDR2: LGHNA, YNFKEQ. This CDR3 comprises 16 residues.

V and J are TRBV19 and TRBJ2-2, with 11 bases fitting TRBD1. In germline, CDR1 is LNHDA, CDR2 SQIVND (reference sequence). The CDR3 contains 16 residues. V shed 4 bases and J 7 bases; nucleotides not matched to a gene: 8. CDR3 loop: CASSRGTGGIDGELFF. The CDR3 DNA is TGTGCCAGTAGTAGGGGGACAGGGGGTATCGACGGGGAGCTGTTTTTT.

The V call is TRBV6-5, the J call TRBJ2-3; TRBD2 matches at 12 bases. The length of the CDR3 is 16 residues. The V gene's germline CDR1 is MNHEY and CDR2 SVGAGI. Trimming cost V 4 bases and J 2 bases; bases outside gene matches: 4. The chain's CDR3 is CASSSGLAGLTDTQYF. CDR3 coding DNA: TGTGCCAGCAGTTCCGGACTAGCGGGGCTCACAGATACGCAGTATTTT.

This rearrangement joins TRBV6-5 to TRBJ2-5; a possible D gene is TRBD1 (6 bases). The J call may be wrong; the DNA end is better matched by TRBJ2-7. Germline values: CDR1 MNHEY, CDR2 SVGAGI. This CDR3 comprises 15 residues. The CDR3 nucleotides are TGTGCCAGCAGTTACTATGGGGGACAACCCTACGAGCAGTACTTC. Translating gives CASSYYGGQPYEQYF.

V usage is TRBV11-2 and J usage is TRBJ2-3, with 9 bases fitting TRBD1. The CDR3 extends over 19 amino acids. The junction had 19 bases not matched to a gene; V was cut back by 6 bases and J by 3 bases. CDR1 is SGHAT and CDR2 is FQNNGV in the germline V gene. The CDR3: CASRSGTGNFKGRTDTQYF. DNA for the CDR3: TGTGCCAGCAGATCCGGGACAGGGAACTTTAAGGGTAGGACAGATACGCAGTATTTT.

The V gene is TRBV28, the J gene TRBJ2-3; the D gene is possibly TRBD2 (6 bases). This CDR3 region has 19 residues. Germline V CDR1 and CDR2: MDHEN, SYDVKM. V lost 5 bases to trimming and J lost 4 bases, with 28 bases between them. In DNA, the CDR3 is TGTGCCAGCAGTCCCAAGGACTACTCTTCGCTTTTAGGGGCAGATACGCAGTATTTT. Encoded protein: CASSPKDYSSLLGADTQYF. Full variable domain (remainder filled in from reference TRBV28 and TRBJ2-3): DVKVTQSSRYLVKRTGEKVFLECVQDMDHENMFWYRQDPGLGLRLIYFSYDVKMKEKGDIPEGYSVSREKKERFSLILESASTNQTSMYLCASSPKDYSSLLGADTQYFGPGTRLTVL.

This rearrangement joins TRBV9 to TRBJ1-4; the D is unclear. The CDR3 is made up of 15 amino acids. CDR1 and CDR2 from the germline V gene are SGDLS and YYNGEE. V lost 0 bases and J 2 bases, leaving 8 bases between the germline ends. The CDR3 spells CASSVAGATNEKLFF. For the CDR3, the DNA is TGTGCCAGCAGCGTAGCAGGCGCCACTAATGAAAAACTGTTTTTT.

The chain couples TRBV7-2 to TRBJ2-7, with D perhaps TRBD2 (5 bases). Trimming stripped 1 base from V and 3 bases from J, with 7 bases between. The CDR3 runs to 13 residues. The V gene's germline CDR1 is SGHTA and CDR2 FQGNSA. CDR3 nucleotide sequence: TGTGCCAGCAGCTTAGGACTAAACTACGAGCAGTACGTC. Translation gives CASSLGLNYEQYV.

The J gene is TRBJ1-1, the V gene TRBV9; tentative D call: TRBD1 (5 bases). Trimming removed 0 bases at V and 6 bases at J, with 9 bases between. This CDR3 comprises 13 residues. Germline V gene lookup returns CDR1 SGDLS and CDR2 YYNGEE. This chain's CDR3 is CASSVEGLSEAFF. The CDR3 DNA reads TGTGCCAGCAGCGTAGAGGGGCTCTCTGAAGCTTTCTTT.

J is TRBJ2-3 and V is TRBV15; D unclear. Looked up from germline, CDR1 is LNHNV and CDR2 is YYDKDF (reference sequence). The V gene lost 1 base and the J gene lost 2 bases, with 13 bases spanning the gap. CDR3 length equals 16 residues. CDR3 sequence (DNA): TGTGCCACCAGCAGAGCACCAAGACTTTCCACAGATACGCAGTATTTT. Translating it yields CATSRAPRLSTDTQYF.

This chain connects TRBV5-4 to TRBJ1-2; weak D call: TRBD1 (5 bases). The CDR3 is 15 residues long. The germline V gene encodes CDR1 SGHNT and CDR2 YYREEE (reference sequence). Trimming took 4 bases from V and 8 from J, leaving 21 bases between them. The CDR3 region is CASSPGQGAFTGYTF. The CDR3 coding sequence is TGTGCCAGCAGCCCTGGTCAGGGTGCTTTTACGGGCTACACCTTC.

This CDR3 is CASREEQGPGNTIYF. As DNA, the CDR3 is TGTGCCAGCCGGGAGGAACAGGGTCCTGGAAACACCATATATTTT. V usage is TRBV7-8 and J usage is TRBJ1-3, with a weak D call TRBD1 (6 bases). The ends were cut back, 8 bases at V and 2 bases at J, with 16 bases in the middle. This CDR3 is built from 15 residues. In germline, CDR1 is SGHVS, CDR2 FQNEAQ. The whole variable domain, filled in from reference TRBV7-8 and TRBJ1-3, reads GAGVSQSPRYKVAKRGQDVALRCDPISGHVSLFWYQQALGQGPEFLTYFQNEAQLDKSGLPSDRFFAERPEGSVSTLKIQRTQQEDSAVYLCASREEQGPGNTIYFGEGSWLTVV.

The chain employs TRBV19 and TRBJ2-3; D gene uncertain. Per germline, CDR1 LNHDA and CDR2 SQIVND (reference sequence). V was trimmed by 6 bases and J by 1 base, leaving 14 bases between them. The CDR3 consists of 15 residues. The CDR3 here is CASSALSTGTDTQYF. The DNA of the CDR3 is TGTGCCAGTAGCGCTCTAAGCACCGGCACAGATACGCAGTATTTT.

The V and J genes are TRBV25-1 and TRBJ1-5; D not resolved. Germline V gene lookup returns CDR1 MGHDK and CDR2 SYGVNS. CDR3 length: 14 amino acids. Trimming cost V 0 bases and J 6 bases, with 9 bases left between them. The CDR3 spells CASSEYALSQPQHF. CDR3 nucleotides: TGTGCCAGCAGTGAATATGCCCTGAGTCAGCCCCAGCATTTT.

The rearrangement joins TRBV7-2 to TRBJ2-3; 14 bases agree with TRBD2. V gave up 4 bases and J gave up 4 bases; unmatched junction bases: 10. Germline V gene lookup returns CDR1 SGHTA and CDR2 FQGNSA. The CDR3 is 18 amino acids. The CDR3 region is CASSSSGTSGSSADTQYF. The DNA of the CDR3 is TGTGCCAGCAGCTCCTCCGGGACTAGCGGGAGCTCCGCAGATACGCAGTATTTT.

This chain connects TRBV5-1 to TRBJ2-5, with TRBD2 as a possible D gene (6 bases). V gave up 4 bases and J gave up 4 bases, with 14 bases separating them. Germline V gene data show CDR1 as SGHRS and CDR2 as YFSETQ. The CDR3 has 14 residues. The CDR3 nucleotides are TGCGCCAGCAGCCCGGTCCTGGGGGGAGAGACCCAGTACTTC. Translation gives CASSPVLGGETQYF.

The chain couples TRBV11-2 to TRBJ1-1, with TRBD1 matching 7 bases. Germline trimming cut 4 bases from V and 3 bases from J; bases unmatched to any gene: 5. The germline CDR1 and CDR2 sequences are SGHAT and FQNNGV. The CDR3 extends over 14 amino acids. The CDR3, as DNA: TGTGCCAGCAGCTCAACAGGGGTATACACTGAAGCTTTCTTT. Its protein is CASSSTGVYTEAFF.

The chain recombines TRBV5-1 with TRBJ2-3; weak D call: TRBD1 (7 bases). CDR3 size: 15 residues. CDR1 is SGHRS, CDR2 YFSETQ, per germline. The V end lost 4 bases, the J end lost 2 bases, and 14 bases lay between the germline ends. CDR3 nucleotides: TGCGCCAGCAGCGAAAACAGGGGACTCACAGATACGCAGTATTTT. This codes for CASSENRGLTDTQYF. The whole variable domain, filled in from reference TRBV5-1 and TRBJ2-3, reads KAGVTQTPRYLIKTRGQQVTLSCSPISGHRSVSWYQQTPGQGLQFLFEYFSETQRNKGNFPGRFSGRQFSNSRSEMNVSTLELGDSALYLCASSENRGLTDTQYFGPGTRLTVL.